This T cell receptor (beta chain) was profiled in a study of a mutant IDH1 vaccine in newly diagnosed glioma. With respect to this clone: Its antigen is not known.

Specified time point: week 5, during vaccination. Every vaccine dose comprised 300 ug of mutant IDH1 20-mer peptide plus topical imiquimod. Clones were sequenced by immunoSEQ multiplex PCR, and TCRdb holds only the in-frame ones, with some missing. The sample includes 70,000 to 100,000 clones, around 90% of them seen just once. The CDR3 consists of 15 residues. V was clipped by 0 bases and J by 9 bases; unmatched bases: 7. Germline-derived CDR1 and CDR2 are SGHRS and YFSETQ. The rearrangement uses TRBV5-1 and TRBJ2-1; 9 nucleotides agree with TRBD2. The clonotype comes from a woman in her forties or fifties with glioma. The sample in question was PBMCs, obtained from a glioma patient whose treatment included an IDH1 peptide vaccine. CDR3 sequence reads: CASSLVASGISEQFF. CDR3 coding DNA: TGCGCCAGCAGCTTGGTGGCTAGCGGGATCTCTGAGCAGTTCTTC.